This T cell receptor (beta chain) was sequenced during a study of blood T cell repertoires in COVID-19. Data came from immunoSEQ multiplex PCR; TCRdb stores just in-frame clones and leaves some out. This sample yields about 310,000 clones, of which roughly 88% are seen a single time; over 2% belongs to the top ten. Cohort allocation depended upon clinical history that participants reported. Germline trimming cut 4 bases from V and 3 bases from J; bases unmatched to any gene: 9. The CDR3 has 16 amino acids. Germline V gene data show CDR1 as LNHDA and CDR2 as SQIVND (reference sequence). V and J are TRBV19 and TRBJ1-3, with 7 bases identical to TRBD1. The sequenced sample was PBMCs or T cells enriched from blood (not recorded which). This clonotype was sampled from a man aged 25 to 45 who had recovered from COVID-19. CDR3 in DNA: TGTGCCAGTAGTACGATACTGGGACAGAATGGAAACACCATATATTTT. Protein: CASSTILGQNGNTIYF.